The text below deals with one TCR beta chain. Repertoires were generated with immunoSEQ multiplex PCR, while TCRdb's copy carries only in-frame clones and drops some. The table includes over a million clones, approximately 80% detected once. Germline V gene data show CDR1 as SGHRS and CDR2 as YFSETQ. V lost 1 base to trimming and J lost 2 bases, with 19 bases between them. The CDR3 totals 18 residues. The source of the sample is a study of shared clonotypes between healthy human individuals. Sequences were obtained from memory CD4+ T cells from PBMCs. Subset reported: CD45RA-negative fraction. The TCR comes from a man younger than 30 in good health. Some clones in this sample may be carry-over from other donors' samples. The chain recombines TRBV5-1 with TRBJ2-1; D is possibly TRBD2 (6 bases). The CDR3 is CASSLPGGPGRTYNEQFF. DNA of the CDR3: TGCGCCAGCAGCTTGCCCGGGGGTCCGGGGAGAACCTACAATGAGCAGTTCTTC.